A single sample gave rise to the 14 T cell receptor beta chains below, sequenced in a study of blood T cell repertoires in COVID-19. This table comes from immunoSEQ multiplex PCR, and its TCRdb copy is limited to in-frame clones, with some not included. The sample contains about 140,000 clones, 80% to 85% of which appear only once. Specimen: peripheral blood. The receptors were sampled from a woman aged 80 or older with acute or convalescent COVID-19.

The rearrangement joins TRBV29-1 to TRBJ2-7, with a tentative D call TRBD2 (5 bases). The CDR3 is made up of 14 amino acids. The germline V and J ends were trimmed by 2 bases and 5 bases, with 16 bases remaining between them. The germline V gene encodes CDR1 SQVTM and CDR2 ANQGSEA. CDR3 region: CSVEPLSNGDEQYF. DNA for the CDR3: TGCAGCGTTGAACCACTTTCGAACGGGGACGAGCAGTACTTC.

This clone was detected a few times. This sequence joins TRBV3-1 (or the pseudogene TRBV3-2) and TRBJ1-2; perhaps TRBD1 as D (5 bases). Trimming cost V 1 base and J 3 bases, with 9 bases left between them. Germline-derived CDR1 and CDR2 are LGHDT and YNNKEL (reference sequence). The CDR3 totals 14 residues. The CDR3 is CASSQGRGDYGYTF. The DNA for the CDR3 is TGTGCCAGCAGCCAAGGACGGGGGGACTATGGCTACACCTTC.

The chain employs TRBV5-1 and TRBJ2-1, with D possibly TRBD2 on 5 matching bases. The CDR3 is 12 amino acids. CDR1 SGHRS and CDR2 YFSETQ come from the germline V gene. Trimming took off 6 bases at V and 5 bases at J, with 9 bases between the two ends. CDR3 sequence: CASTGIHNEQFF. CDR3 sequence (DNA): TGCGCCAGCACCGGGATCCACAATGAGCAGTTCTTC. Full variable domain (remainder filled in from reference TRBV5-1 and TRBJ2-1): KAGVTQTPRYLIKTRGQQVTLSCSPISGHRSVSWYQQTPGQGLQFLFEYFSETQRNKGNFPGRFSGRQFSNSRSEMNVSTLELGDSALYLCASTGIHNEQFFGPGTRLTVL.

V usage is TRBV5-1 and J usage is TRBJ2-2; 8 bases align to TRBD1. The length of the CDR3 is 17 residues. V shed 6 bases and J 7 bases; nucleotides not matched to a gene: 17. Per germline, CDR1 SGHRS and CDR2 YFSETQ. Here the CDR3 reads CASTRDSDREEGGELFF. The CDR3 DNA reads TGCGCCAGCACCCGCGACTCGGACAGGGAGGAAGGCGGGGAGCTGTTTTTT.

This rearrangement joins TRBV10-3 to TRBJ1-2, with D tentatively TRBD1 (5 bases). Trimming stripped 5 bases from V and 6 bases from J, with 13 bases between. From germline, CDR1 is ENHRY and CDR2 SYGVKD. The CDR3 covers 13 residues. The CDR3 protein is CAISRRGGDGYTF. The CDR3 DNA reads as TGTGCCATCAGTCGCCGGGGGGGGGATGGCTACACCTTC.

The chain employs TRBV5-1 and TRBJ2-2; 12 bases fit TRBD2. J gave up 4 bases and V 2 bases, and 12 bases lay outside the gene matches. The length of the CDR3 is 19 residues. Per the germline V gene, CDR1 is SGHRS and CDR2 is YFSETQ. CDR3 sequence reads: CASSFRLAGVSAGTGELFF. The CDR3 region has the DNA TGCGCCAGCAGCTTCCGACTAGCGGGGGTCTCCGCGGGCACCGGGGAGCTGTTTTTT. Full variable domain (outside the CDR3, taken from reference TRBV5-1 and TRBJ2-2): KAGVTQTPRYLIKTRGQQVTLSCSPISGHRSVSWYQQTPGQGLQFLFEYFSETQRNKGNFPGRFSGRQFSNSRSEMNVSTLELGDSALYLCASSFRLAGVSAGTGELFFGEGSRLTVL.

The genes are TRBV3-1 (or the pseudogene TRBV3-2) and TRBJ2-6; a possible D gene is TRBD1 (6 bases). The CDR3 has 15 residues. Trimming shortened V by 4 bases and J by 2 bases, and 9 bases separated the two germline ends. In germline, CDR1 is LGHDT, CDR2 YNNKEL (reference sequence). The CDR3 region has the DNA TGTGCCAGCAGCCGACGGACAGCTGGGGCCAACGTCCTGACTTTC. As protein: CASSRRTAGANVLTF.

The CDR3 coding sequence is TGTGCCAGCAGTTTCGGGGATCGGAACACTGAAGCTTTCTTT. Translated, it gives CASSFGDRNTEAFF. The chain is built from TRBV28 and TRBJ1-1, with no clear D. The CDR3 is made up of 14 amino acids. V was pared by 3 bases and J by 1 base, with 9 bases between. Per germline, CDR1 MDHEN and CDR2 SYDVKM.

A few counts support this clone. The chain couples TRBV5-1 to TRBJ1-1, with 7 bases fitting TRBD1. Losses at the gene ends were 3 bases for V and 3 bases for J; bases not matched to a gene: 5. This CDR3 contains 14 residues. Germline loops: CDR1 SGHRS, CDR2 YFSETQ. DNA of the CDR3: TGCGCCAGCAGCTCGGGGACAGCCCACACTGAAGCTTTCTTT. Translation gives CASSSGTAHTEAFF. Full variable domain (outside the CDR3, taken from reference TRBV5-1 and TRBJ1-1): KAGVTQTPRYLIKTRGQQVTLSCSPISGHRSVSWYQQTPGQGLQFLFEYFSETQRNKGNFPGRFSGRQFSNSRSEMNVSTLELGDSALYLCASSSGTAHTEAFFGQGTRLTVV.

The chain recombines TRBV6-6 with TRBJ1-2; 12 bases match TRBD1. CDR1 is MNHNY and CDR2 is SVGAGI in the germline V gene (reference sequence). With V trimmed by 2 bases and J by 4 bases, 5 bases remained unmatched. The CDR3 sequence is 16 residues long. The CDR3 loop is CASSYGTGGMVYGYTF. The CDR3 DNA follows: TGTGCCAGCAGTTACGGGACAGGGGGCATGGTCTATGGCTACACCTTC.

The chain combines TRBV23-1 with TRBJ1-5; 7 bases fit TRBD1. Being an ORF, TRBV23-1 has a function that is uncertain. With V trimmed by 1 base and J by 1 base, 4 bases remained unmatched. The CDR3 is 16 residues long. The CDR3 nucleotides read TGCGCCAGCAGTCAATTCCGAGGGGGCAGCAATCAGCCCCAGCATTTT. Protein sequence: CASSQFRGGSNQPQHF.

V is TRBV28 and J is TRBJ2-1; 9 bases agree with TRBD1. Trimming removed 8 bases from V and 7 bases from J; junction bases left unmatched: 12. Per germline, CDR1 MDHEN and CDR2 SYDVKM. The CDR3 spans 15 residues. The CDR3 is CASEAGTGNWNEQFF. The CDR3 nucleotides read TGTGCCAGCGAAGCCGGGACAGGGAATTGGAATGAGCAGTTCTTC.

This chain uses TRBV12-3 or TRBV12-4 with TRBJ2-7, with D tentatively TRBD1 (6 bases). This CDR3 is built from 13 residues. Trimming took 1 base from V and 5 from J, leaving 9 bases between them. CDR3: CASSLGYRDEQYF. The CDR3 DNA follows: TGTGCCAGCAGTTTAGGCTACAGGGACGAGCAGTACTTC.

The V and J genes are TRBV4-1 and TRBJ2-7; 7 nucleotides align to TRBD2. Germline CDR1 is MGHRA and CDR2 is YSYEKL. Unmatched junction bases numbered 9, after V lost 5 bases and J lost 5 bases. The CDR3 is made up of 14 amino acids. CDR3 bases: TGCGCCAGCAGCGCTCGCGGGGGAGGCCACGAGCAGTACTTC. Its protein product is CASSARGGGHEQYF.